This T cell receptor (beta chain) is from a study of shared clonotypes between healthy human individuals. The V gene end was trimmed by 6 bases and the J gene end by 2 bases; junction bases not matched to a gene: 6. Per the germline V gene, CDR1 is MDHEN and CDR2 is SYDVKM. The CDR3 consists of 15 residues. Assay used: immunoSEQ multiplex PCR; TCRdb lists only in-frame clones, some missing. This sample has 2,500,000 or so clones, with 80% to 95% found just once. The chain carries TRBV28 and TRBJ2-4, with 8 bases that match TRBD1. The sequence was obtained from a man younger than 35 in good health. Some clones in this sample may be carry-over from other donors' samples. The sample comprised naive CD4+ T cells from PBMCs. Subset indicated: CD45RA+ positively selected. CDR3 sequence reads: CASSPTGASKNIQYF. CDR3 sequence (DNA): TGTGCCAGCAGCCCGACAGGGGCCTCCAAAAACATTCAGTACTTC.